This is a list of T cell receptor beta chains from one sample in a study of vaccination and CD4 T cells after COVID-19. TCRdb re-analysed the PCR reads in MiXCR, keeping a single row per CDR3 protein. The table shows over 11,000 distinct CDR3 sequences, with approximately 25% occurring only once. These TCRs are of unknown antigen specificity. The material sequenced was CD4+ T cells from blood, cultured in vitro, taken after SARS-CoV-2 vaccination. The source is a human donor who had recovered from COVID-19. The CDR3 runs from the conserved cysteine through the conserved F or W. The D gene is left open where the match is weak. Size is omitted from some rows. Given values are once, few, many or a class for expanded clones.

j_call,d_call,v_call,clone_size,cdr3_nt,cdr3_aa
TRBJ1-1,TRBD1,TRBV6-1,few,TGTGCCAGCAGGACAGGGGGGACCGCGAACACTGAAGCTTTCTTT,CASRTGGTANTEAFF
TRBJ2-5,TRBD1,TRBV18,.,TGTGCCAGCTCACCAGAGGGGGCCAGAGAGACCCAGTACTTC,CASSPEGARETQYF
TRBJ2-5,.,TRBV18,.,TGTGCCAGCTCACACCCTTTCCCCGCTGTTGAGACCCAGTACTTC,CASSHPFPAVETQYF
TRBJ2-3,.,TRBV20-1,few,TGCAGTGCTAGCTACGGCAGACCACCTAGCACAGATACGCAGTATTTT,CSASYGRPPSTDTQYF
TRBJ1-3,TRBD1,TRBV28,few,TGTGCCAGCAGTTTGGGACAGTCGGTCTCTGGAAACACCATATATTTT,CASSLGQSVSGNTIYF
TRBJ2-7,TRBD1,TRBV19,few,TGTGCCAGCGCCGCCGGCGGGACAGGGGGTCGCGAGCAGTACTTC,CASAAGGTGGREQYF
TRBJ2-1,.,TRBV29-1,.,TGCAGCGTAAGCTCCTACAATGAGCAGTTCTTC,CSVSSYNEQFF
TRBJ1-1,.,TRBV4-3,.,TGCGCCAGCAGCCAAGACATCAACACTGAAGCTTTCTTT,CASSQDINTEAFF
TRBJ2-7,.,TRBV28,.,TGTGCCAGCAGTTTGGGTAGCGCCACTCCCTACGAGCAGTACTTC,CASSLGSATPYEQYF
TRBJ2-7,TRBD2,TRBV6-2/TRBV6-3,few,TGTGCCAGCAGATATCGCCCTAGCGGGAGCTCCTACGAGCAGTACTTC,CASRYRPSGSSYEQYF
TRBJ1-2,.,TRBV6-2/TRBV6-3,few,TGTGCCAGCAGGCAGGGATATCCTGGCTACACCTTC,CASRQGYPGYTF
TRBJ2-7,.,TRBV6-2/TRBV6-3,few,TGTGCCAGCAGGAAATCAGGGGGGTCCTACGAGCAGTACTTC,CASRKSGGSYEQYF
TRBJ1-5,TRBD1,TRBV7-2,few,TGTGCCAGCAGCTTTAGGGACAGGGGTCTGCAAGGTCAGCCCCAGCATTTT,CASSFRDRGLQGQPQHF
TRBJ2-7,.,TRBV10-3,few,TGTGCCGTCCAAAAGGCAGCTGGGACCTACGAGCAGTACTTC,CAVQKAAGTYEQYF
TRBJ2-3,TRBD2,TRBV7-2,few,TGTGCCAGCAGCTTAGGCCCTGGCGGGAGTGGCACAGATACGCAGTATTTT,CASSLGPGGSGTDTQYF
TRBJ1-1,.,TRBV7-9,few,TGTGCCAGCATCACCCCGGTCGGGGACTTGAACACTGAAGCTTTCTTT,CASITPVGDLNTEAFF
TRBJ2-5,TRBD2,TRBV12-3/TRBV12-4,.,TGTGCCAGCACCCTTAGCGGGGCACGACAAGAGACCCAGTACTTC,CASTLSGARQETQYF
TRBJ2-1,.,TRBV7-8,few,TGTGCCAGCAGCTTAGGCCAGACGACGAACAATGAGCAGTTCTTC,CASSLGQTTNNEQFF
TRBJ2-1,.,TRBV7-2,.,TGTGCCAGCAGCTTAGCGGGATATGAGCAGTTCTTC,CASSLAGYEQFF
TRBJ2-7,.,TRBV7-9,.,TGTGCCAGCAGCCTGAGTGGACAGAGAACTTCCTACGAGCAGTACTTC,CASSLSGQRTSYEQYF
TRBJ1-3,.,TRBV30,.,TGTGCCTGGAGAGGTATCGGGGGACTGTCGCACACCATATATTTT,CAWRGIGGLSHTIYF
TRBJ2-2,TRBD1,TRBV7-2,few,TGTGCCAGCAGCTTAACCGGGACAGCGAACACCGGGGAGCTGTTTTTT,CASSLTGTANTGELFF
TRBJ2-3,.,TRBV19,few,TGTGCCAGTAGTGAAGGCGGAACTAGCACAGATACGCAGTATTTT,CASSEGGTSTDTQYF
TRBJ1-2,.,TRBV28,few,TGTGCCAGCAGTTTCCTGGCAGGGAGCTATGGCTACACCTTC,CASSFLAGSYGYTF
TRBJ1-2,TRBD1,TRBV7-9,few,TGTGCCAGCTCACCGGGACAGGGTCATGTTGGCTATGGCTACACCTTC,CASSPGQGHVGYGYTF
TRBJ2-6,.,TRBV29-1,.,TGCAGCGTGCGGGGAGACAGCTCTGGGGCCAACGTCCTGACTTTC,CSVRGDSSGANVLTF
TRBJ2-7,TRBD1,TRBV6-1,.,TGTGCCAGCAGTAACCGAGGGACAGGGGGTAGCGAGCAGTACTTC,CASSNRGTGGSEQYF
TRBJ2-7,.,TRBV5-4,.,TGTGCCAGCAGCGGAACAGGGTACGAGCAGTACTTC,CASSGTGYEQYF
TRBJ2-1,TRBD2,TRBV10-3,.,TGTGCCATCGGGCGGGAGGGCAGGAATGAGCAGTTCTTC,CAIGREGRNEQFF
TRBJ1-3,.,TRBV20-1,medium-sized,TGCAGTGCTAGAGATGCGGACAGCTCTGGAAACACCATATATTTT,CSARDADSSGNTIYF
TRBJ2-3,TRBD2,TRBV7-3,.,TGTGCCAGCAGCTCCAGTCGGACTAGCGGATACACAGATACGCAGTATTTT,CASSSSRTSGYTDTQYF
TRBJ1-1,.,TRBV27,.,TGTGCCAGCAGCCGATCGATCCTCAGCATCACTGAAGCTTTCTTT,CASSRSILSITEAFF
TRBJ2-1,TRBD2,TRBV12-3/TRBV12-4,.,TGTGCCAGCAGTTTCCAAGTGACTAGCGGAGGGAATGAGCAGTTCTTC,CASSFQVTSGGNEQFF
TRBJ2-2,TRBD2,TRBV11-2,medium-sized,TGTGCCAGCAAAAGTAGCGGGAGGGTCGCCGGGGAGCTGTTTTTT,CASKSSGRVAGELFF
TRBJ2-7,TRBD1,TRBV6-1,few,TGTGCCAGCAGAACCGGGACAGGGGGCTCCTACGAGCAGTACTTC,CASRTGTGGSYEQYF
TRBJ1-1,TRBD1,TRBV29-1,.,TGCAGCGCCCTGGGACAGGGGCGAGTCACTGAAGCTTTCTTT,CSALGQGRVTEAFF
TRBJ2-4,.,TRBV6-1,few,TGTGCCAGCAGTGAGGATACCGGGACACTTCAGTACTTC,CASSEDTGTLQYF
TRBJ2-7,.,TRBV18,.,TGTGCCAGCTCTCCGGGCGGTGGCTACGAGCAGTACTTC,CASSPGGGYEQYF
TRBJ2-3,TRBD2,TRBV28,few,TGTGCCAGCAGTTTATTCCTAGCGGGGCTAAGCACAGATACGCAGTATTTT,CASSLFLAGLSTDTQYF
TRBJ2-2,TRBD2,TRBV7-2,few,TGTGCCAGCAGCAGGGTAGCGGGAAAGGGTTGGGGGGAGCTGTTTTTT,CASSRVAGKGWGELFF
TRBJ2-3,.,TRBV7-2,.,TGTGCCAGCAGCTTAGATTTCGGGGGTAAGGGAACAGATACGCAGTATTTT,CASSLDFGGKGTDTQYF
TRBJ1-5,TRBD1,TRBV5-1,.,TGCGCCAGCAGCTTGGATGGGACAGGGTTCGGCAATCAGCCCCAGCATTTT,CASSLDGTGFGNQPQHF
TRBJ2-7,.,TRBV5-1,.,TGCGCCAGCAGCTTGGGGCAGCCCTTCAAGGAGCAGTACTTC,CASSLGQPFKEQYF
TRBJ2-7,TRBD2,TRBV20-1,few,TGCAGTGCTAGGGATGTTAGCGGGAGATTCAACAACGAGCAGTACTTC,CSARDVSGRFNNEQYF
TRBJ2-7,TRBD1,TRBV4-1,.,TGCGCCAGCAGCCTCAACAGGGGTGGGACAGGACTCTACGAGCAGTACTTC,CASSLNRGGTGLYEQYF
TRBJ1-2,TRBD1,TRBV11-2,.,TGTGCCAGCAGCTTTCCCGGGACAGGGGGCCCAGGCTACACCTTC,CASSFPGTGGPGYTF
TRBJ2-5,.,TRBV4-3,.,TGCGCCAGCAGCCAAGGAGAGGAAGAGACCCAGTACTTC,CASSQGEEETQYF
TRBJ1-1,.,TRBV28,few,TGTGCCAGCAGGCGGATTGGGGCGGGGAACACTGAAGCTTTCTTT,CASRRIGAGNTEAFF
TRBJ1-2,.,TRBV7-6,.,TGTGCCAGCAGCTTAGCGCTGGGGCTGGGGGGCTACACCTTC,CASSLALGLGGYTF